The clone carrying this T cell receptor delta chain was found many times. This entry comes from a study of γδ T cells in repeated Plasmodium falciparum infection. Flow sorting of PBMC yielded separate Vgamma9/Vdelta2+ and Vdelta2-negative gammadelta T cell populations for bulk repertoire analysis. Trimming left V 0 bases short and J 1 base short, with 36 bases between. The CDR3 length is 24 residues. Germline-derived CDR1 and CDR2 are TSWWSYY and QGS. TCRdb reprocessed the multiplex PCR reads through CATT. The profile shows around 89,000 delta-chain clones, 1.4% to 1.5% of them singletons. Sequencing input: gamma-delta T cells from blood. The source of this sequence is a pool of human donors (malaria-infected and uninfected, not separated). The genes are TRDV1 and TRDJ1; TRDD2 or TRDD3 may be the D gene (7 bases each). CDR3 nucleotide sequence: TGTGCTCTTGGGGAACTCAAATGGTTCCTACGGATACGGGGGACCCGCTACCGCACCGATAAACTCATCTTT. It encodes CALGELKWFLRIRGTRYRTDKLIF.